A single sample gave rise to the 27 T cell receptor beta chains below, sequenced in a study of T cells after yellow fever vaccination. TCRdb analysed the 5' RACE reads with MiXCR anew, one entry per CDR3 protein. The table has nearly 300,000 distinct CDR3 sequences, approximately 10% seen once. Specimen: CD4+ T cells sorted from PBMCs, collected 5 days after the yellow fever booster vaccination. These TCRs come from a man aged 18 to 29 who received the YFV17D yellow fever vaccine.

V gene TRBV6-5 combines with J gene TRBJ2-1; a weak D match, TRBD1 (6 bases). CDR3 length equals 12 residues. The germline CDR1 and CDR2 sequences are MNHEY and SVGAGI. The V and J ends lost 8 bases and 9 bases respectively, with 14 bases between them. This CDR3 is CASGAGDIEQFF. CDR3 DNA sequence: TGTGCCAGCGGAGCAGGGGACATTGAGCAGTTCTTC.

This clonotype was recorded many times. This chain uses TRBV4-3 with TRBJ2-3, with D possibly matching TRBD2 (7 bases). V dropped 0 bases and J dropped 3 bases, with 16 bases sitting between them. Germline V lookup: CDR1 LGHNA, CDR2 YSLEER. The CDR3 extends over 17 amino acids. Here the CDR3 reads CASSQDLGGARTDTQYF. CDR3 DNA: TGCGCCAGCAGCCAAGATCTAGGGGGGGCCCGGACAGATACGCAGTATTTT.

This clonotype was observed many times. This chain links TRBV29-1 with TRBJ1-2; no clear D. Germline values: CDR1 SQVTM, CDR2 ANQGSEA. Deletions cut 1 base from V and 8 bases from J, with 14 bases between. The CDR3 loop spans 13 amino acids. As DNA, the CDR3 is TGCAGCGTTGAAGGACGGGAAGTGCGGGGCTACACCTTC. This codes for CSVEGREVRGYTF.

The rearrangement joins TRBV7-2 to TRBJ1-2; 8 bases align to TRBD1. The J segment lost 6 bases and the V segment lost 4 bases, leaving 7 bases of the junction unmatched. CDR1 and CDR2 (germline): SGHTA, FQGNSA. The CDR3 has 14 amino acids. This chain's CDR3 is CASSSGTGGDGYTF. Here the CDR3 DNA reads TGTGCCAGCAGCTCCGGGACAGGTGGGGATGGCTACACCTTC.

The rearrangement links TRBV9 to TRBJ1-2; D call uncertain. Germline V gene lookup returns CDR1 SGDLS and CDR2 YYNGEE. V shed 3 bases and J shed 6 bases, with 18 bases lying between them. The CDR3 has 15 amino acids. The CDR3: CASSGAVRVLHGYTF. CDR3 sequence (DNA): TGTGCCAGCAGCGGAGCGGTACGGGTGCTCCATGGCTACACCTTC.

The chain links TRBV7-9 to TRBJ1-2; a possible D gene is TRBD1 (5 bases). Germline-derived CDR1 and CDR2 are SEHNR and FQNEAQ (reference sequence). The V end was cut by 2 bases, the J end by 8 bases, with 15 bases between. The CDR3 contains 14 residues. CDR3 in DNA: TGTGCCAGCAGCTTACCCTCGGGGGTAGGGGGCTACACCTTC. Its translation: CASSLPSGVGGYTF.

This clonotype was observed a handful of times. V and J are TRBV5-1 and TRBJ1-1; TRBD1 matches at 8 bases. The CDR3 length is 15 residues. The germline V gene has CDR1 SGHRS and CDR2 YFSETQ. V trimming: 5 bases; J trimming: 1 base; junction bases outside the gene matches: 7. CDR3 in DNA: TGCGCCAGCAGTCCCACAGGGGGTTGGAACACTGAAGCTTTCTTT. Protein: CASSPTGGWNTEAFF.

The sample holds a few counts of this clonotype. This chain connects TRBV4-2 to TRBJ2-5; 8 bases are shared with TRBD1. The CDR3 covers 15 residues. Trimming removed 5 bases from V and 6 bases from J; junction bases left unmatched: 11. The germline CDR1 and CDR2 sequences are LGHNA and YNFKEQ. In DNA, the CDR3 is TGTGCCAGCAGCTCCGGACAGGGTACGGGGCAGACCCAGTACTTC. Encoded protein: CASSSGQGTGQTQYF.

At least ten counts were recorded for this clonotype. CDR3 sequence: CASSQVTSTDTQYF. CDR3 nucleotides: TGCGCCAGCAGCCAAGTAACCAGCACAGATACGCAGTATTTT. The chain employs TRBV4-3 and TRBJ2-3; D gene ambiguous. V lost 1 base, J lost 0 bases, and 5 bases lay in between. Germline V gives CDR1 LGHNA, CDR2 YSLEER. This CDR3 is 14 amino acids long.

The chain joins TRBV4-2 to TRBJ1-1; D is undetermined. V was pared by 0 bases and J by 1 base, with 9 bases between. This CDR3 comprises 15 residues. Germline CDR1 and CDR2: LGHNA and YNFKEQ. CDR3 nucleotide sequence: TGTGCCAGCAGCCAAGATCCGGTTCGGAACACTGAAGCTTTCTTT. Translating it yields CASSQDPVRNTEAFF.

This clonotype has a handful of counts. The V and J genes are TRBV5-4 and TRBJ2-3, with 8 bases that match TRBD1. The CDR3 runs 17 residues. Germline loops: CDR1 SGHNT, CDR2 YYREEE (reference sequence). J lost 5 bases, V lost 2 bases, and 13 bases had no gene match. CDR3 amino acids: CASSFGQGRNGGDTQYF. The DNA for the CDR3 is TGTGCCAGCAGCTTCGGACAGGGTAGAAATGGAGGAGATACGCAGTATTTT.

This clonotype was picked up a small number of times. V usage is TRBV5-5 and J usage is TRBJ1-5; no firm D call. There are 15 residues in the CDR3. The germline V gene has CDR1 SGHKS and CDR2 YYEKEE (reference sequence). V was pared by 1 base and J by 6 bases, with 14 bases between. The DNA of the CDR3 is TGTGCCAGCAGCTTGTCGCCCTGGGCAAGTCAGCCCCAGCATTTT. Residues: CASSLSPWASQPQHF.

This clonotype has at least ten counts. The rearrangement links TRBV20-1 to TRBJ1-2, with D possibly matching TRBD1 (5 bases). V was cut by 5 bases and J by 8 bases, with 15 bases left in between. The CDR3 has 12 amino acids. The germline V gene encodes CDR1 DFQATT and CDR2 SNEGSKA (reference sequence). The CDR3 DNA follows: TGCAGTGCTGGCAGGGACTCTATGGGCTACACCTTC. This encodes CSAGRDSMGYTF.

The CDR3 sequence: CSVEPGTGGSYNEQFF. The CDR3 DNA sequence: TGCAGCGTTGAACCCGGGACAGGGGGCTCCTACAATGAGCAGTTCTTC. V usage is TRBV29-1 and J usage is TRBJ2-1, with 11 bases matching TRBD1. The CDR3 is 16 residues long. Germline CDR1 reads SQVTM; CDR2 reads ANQGSEA. J was trimmed by 0 bases and V by 2 bases; bases with no gene match: 3.

This clonotype turned up a few times. CDR3 protein: CASRLTGTGRGSPLHF. CDR3 in DNA: TGTGCCAGCAGGCTCACCGGGACAGGGAGAGGCTCACCCCTCCACTTT. The V call is TRBV2, the J call TRBJ1-6; TRBD1 aligns across 9 bases. The CDR3 is 16 residues long. Germline V lookup: CDR1 SNHLY, CDR2 FYNNEI. V gave up 6 bases and J gave up 10 bases; unmatched junction bases: 13. Drawing the rest from reference TRBV2 and TRBJ1-6, the complete variable domain is EPEVTQTPSHQVTQMGQEVILRCVPISNHLYFYWYRQILGQKVEFLVSFYNNEISEKSEIFDDQFSVERPDGSNFTLKIRSTKLEDSAMYFCASRLTGTGRGSPLHFGNGTRLTVT.

This clonotype has a count of ten or more. The CDR3 region is CASSEPTYGGGNEKLFF. The CDR3 DNA reads as TGTGCCAGCAGTGAACCAACTTACGGAGGGGGAAATGAAAAACTGTTTTTT. The genes are TRBV25-1 and TRBJ1-4; maybe TRBD1 (6 bases). This CDR3 spans 17 amino acids. V lost 2 bases, J lost 5 bases, and 18 bases lay in between. From germline, CDR1 is MGHDK and CDR2 SYGVNS.

This clonotype was seen a few times. The gene calls are TRBV20-1 and TRBJ2-3; no definite D call. This CDR3 has 13 amino acids. Trimming pared 2 bases from V and 2 bases from J, leaving 8 bases between. Germline CDR1 is DFQATT and CDR2 is SNEGSKA (reference sequence). CDR3 sequence (DNA): TGCAGTGCTAGAATGGTGAACACAGATACGCAGTATTTT. Translating gives CSARMVNTDTQYF.

This clonotype showed up many times. The V call is TRBV7-2, the J call TRBJ2-3, with D hard to call. V was trimmed by 6 bases and J by 4 bases, leaving 8 bases between them. Looked up from germline, CDR1 is SGHTA and CDR2 is FQGNSA. The CDR3 totals 12 residues. The CDR3 DNA is TGTGCCAGCAGGGCGCAATCAGATACGCAGTATTTT. This encodes CASRAQSDTQYF.

V usage is TRBV6-2 or TRBV6-3 and J usage is TRBJ2-2; tentatively, D is TRBD1 (5 bases). Trimming took 5 bases from V and 5 from J, leaving 15 bases between them. The CDR3 sequence is 15 residues long. The germline V gene encodes CDR1 MNHEY and CDR2 SVGEGT. CDR3 protein: CASSLVARGTGELFF. CDR3 DNA: TGTGCCAGCAGTCTCGTCGCTAGGGGAACCGGGGAGCTGTTTTTT.

The table lists this clonotype with many counts. The chain carries TRBV7-9 and TRBJ1-6; tentative D call: TRBD1 (5 bases). Germline V gives CDR1 SEHNR, CDR2 FQNEAQ (reference sequence). The CDR3 covers 14 residues. Trimming pared 6 bases from V and 10 bases from J, leaving 16 bases between. The DNA for the CDR3 is TGTGCCAGCAGTCTCCTGGGGGGAAAATCACCCCTCCACTTT. This encodes CASSLLGGKSPLHF.

There are a few counts of this clonotype. V is TRBV7-2 and J is TRBJ1-6, with 9 nucleotides matching TRBD1. Germline V gene data show CDR1 as SGHTA and CDR2 as FQGNSA. V lost 4 bases, J lost 8 bases, and 3 bases stayed unmatched. The CDR3 sequence is 14 residues long. In nucleotides, the CDR3 is TGTGCCAGCAGCTCGGACAGGGGATATTCACCCCTCCACTTT. The encoded protein is CASSSDRGYSPLHF.

This chain connects TRBV7-2 to TRBJ2-5; D unclear. The CDR3 sequence is 14 residues long. Trimming removed 0 bases from V and 1 base from J, with 6 bases in between. CDR1 is SGHTA and CDR2 is FQGNSA in the germline V gene. CDR3 residues: CASSLATFQETQYF. Written as DNA, the CDR3 is TGTGCCAGCAGCTTAGCCACATTCCAAGAGACCCAGTACTTC. Full variable domain (rest looked up from reference TRBV7-2 and TRBJ2-5): GAGVSQSPSNKVTEKGKDVELRCDPISGHTALYWYRQSLGQGLEFLIYFQGNSAPDKSGLPSDRFSAERTGGSVSTLTIQRTQQEDSAVYLCASSLATFQETQYFGPGTRLLVL.

The sample holds many counts of this clonotype. This chain joins TRBV10-3 and TRBJ2-2, with a weak D call TRBD2 (6 bases). CDR3 length equals 15 residues. V was clipped by 5 bases and J by 1 base, with 11 bases between them. CDR1 is ENHRY, CDR2 SYGVKD, per germline. The CDR3 region has the DNA TGTGCCATCAGTAGCACGGGGGAGAACACCGGGGAGCTGTTTTTT. Amino acids: CAISSTGENTGELFF.

The gene calls are TRBV7-2 and TRBJ2-5; D possibly corresponds to TRBD2 (5 bases). Trimming stripped 1 base from V and 5 bases from J, with 14 bases between. The CDR3 has 15 residues. CDR1 and CDR2 from the germline V gene are SGHTA and FQGNSA. Written as DNA, the CDR3 is TGTGCCAGCAGCTTAGATAGACTATCTACCGAGACCCAGTACTTC. This sequence encodes CASSLDRLSTETQYF.

The rearrangement links TRBV4-1 to TRBJ1-5, with D tentatively TRBD1 (6 bases). The germline V gene encodes CDR1 MGHRA and CDR2 YSYEKL. V shed 5 bases and J shed 5 bases, with 16 bases lying between them. The CDR3 loop spans 15 amino acids. CDR3 loop: CASSSWDTGYQPQHF. CDR3 DNA sequence: TGCGCCAGCAGCTCTTGGGACACCGGGTATCAGCCCCAGCATTTT.

This clonotype was recorded a few times. The chain couples TRBV2 to TRBJ1-1; D not resolved. CDR1 is SNHLY, CDR2 FYNNEI, per germline. There are 13 residues in the CDR3. The V and J ends lost 6 bases and 1 base respectively, with 9 bases between them. In nucleotides, the CDR3 is TGTGCCAGCAGGGATCCGGGGAACACTGAAGCTTTCTTT. Translated: CASRDPGNTEAFF.

The chain joins TRBV2 to TRBJ2-1; D gene uncertain. Germline values: CDR1 SNHLY, CDR2 FYNNEI. V was pared by 6 bases and J by 4 bases, with 10 bases between. The CDR3 length is 13 residues. CDR3 region: CASRPTLYNEQFF. The CDR3, as DNA: TGTGCCAGCAGGCCGACACTATACAATGAGCAGTTCTTC.